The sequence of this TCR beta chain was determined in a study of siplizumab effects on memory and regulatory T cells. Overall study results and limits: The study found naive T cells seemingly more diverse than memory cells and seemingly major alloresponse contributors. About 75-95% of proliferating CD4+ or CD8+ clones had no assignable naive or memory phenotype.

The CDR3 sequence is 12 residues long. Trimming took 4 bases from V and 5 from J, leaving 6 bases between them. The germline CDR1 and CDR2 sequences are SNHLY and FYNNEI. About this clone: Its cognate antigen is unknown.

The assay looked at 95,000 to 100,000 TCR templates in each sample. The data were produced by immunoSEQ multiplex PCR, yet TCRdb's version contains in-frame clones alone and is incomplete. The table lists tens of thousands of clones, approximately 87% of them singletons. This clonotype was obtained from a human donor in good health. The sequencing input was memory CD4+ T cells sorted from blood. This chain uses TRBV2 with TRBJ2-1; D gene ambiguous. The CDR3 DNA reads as TGTGCCAGCAGTGGGCTCCACAATGAGCAGTTCTTC. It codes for CASSGLHNEQFF.